This TCR beta chain stems from a study of PD-1 blockade in classical Hodgkin lymphoma (dated by TCRdb to 2020 to 2021). A note on the overall study: Nivolumab dosing was 3 mg/kg intravenously every 2 weeks, continuing until either disease progression or unacceptable toxicity. The study used CyTOF and TCR beta sequencing to define a peripheral blood immune signature of response to PD-1 blockade in classical Hodgkin lymphoma.

Via the germline V gene, CDR1 is ENHRY and CDR2 SYGVKD. CDR3 length: 15 amino acids, cysteine to phenylalanine. This entry keeps only the CDR3 DNA: 45 bases, framed from base 1. V is trimmed back by 6 bases and J by 1 base, and the junction contains 6 bases that no gene match accounts for. According to the study, the label for this sample's time point signals: cycle 1 day 1 (C1D1), immediately before nivolumab initiation. Every trial patient had relapsed following autologous stem cell transplantation, and prior brentuximab vedotin exposure was what differed among cohorts A, B and C. Using a Miltenyi CD4+ T cell isolation kit, CD4+ T cells were purified from thawed PBMCs through magnetic negative selection. The trial cohort included fewer than 60 patients with relapsed/refractory classical Hodgkin lymphoma, and each patient had a best overall response of complete response, partial response or progressive disease. Trial patients were treated with single-agent nivolumab in the multi-cohort phase II CheckMate 205 trial. An independent review committee assessed best overall response by applying the 2007 International Working Group response criteria. PBMCs from the trial were collected at three points: immediately before nivolumab initiation (C1D1), and during therapy at cycle 2 day 1 and cycle 4 day 1. After peripheral blood was drawn into 8 mL Vacutainer Cell Preparation Tubes, PBMCs were isolated by centrifugation and then cryopreserved. Purified CD4+ and CD8+ fractions were generated only in cases for which an additional PBMC sample was available. Magnetically labelled cells were depleted on LS columns in a quadroMACS separator, and the flow-through was collected as the purified fraction.

About this clone: Its cognate antigen has yet to be identified. No base qualities exist here, and no much larger clone lies one base off it.

What the study reported, not specific to this receptor: Baseline TCR diversity was reported to be lower in newly diagnosed patients than in healthy donors and to be lower still in relapsed/refractory patients. Baseline diversity similar to that of newly diagnosed patients was observed in trial patients achieving complete response, whereas significantly lower diversity was observed in partial responders and progressors. CD4+ but not CD8+ TCR diversity rose significantly by C4D1 (p=0.0027 vs p=0.16), most apparent in complete responders (p=0.02). The study covered only a single clinical trial cohort, and the causes of the repertoire differences, possibly disease activity or prior therapy, were still not defined. Lower diversity was observed in patients in whom nivolumab was started less than 1 year after ASCT, and these patients were excluded from later analyses so that confounding by immune reconstitution would be avoided.

Genomic DNA was extracted with the Qiagen DNeasy kit from unsorted PBMCs and from negatively selected CD4+ and CD8+ fractions. Using primers that anneal to V and J segments, immunoSEQ multiplex PCR amplified the TCR beta CDR3 regions. A synthetic immune receptor repertoire was used to minimize amplification bias, and remaining bias was computationally removed after sequencing. The study's processing was this. Custom Python scripts were used to quantify repertoire diversity as the Shannon entropy index. Unsorted, CD4+ and CD8+ repertoires were analyzed separately, except for combined analyses in which CD4+ and CD8+ sequences were merged in silico. Clonal expansion was defined as a frequency increase of at least 2-fold after treatment compared with C1D1, and clones undetected at baseline were assigned a pseudocount of 0.5. Singleton clones were defined as clones with 0 or 1 copy at C1D1, and non-singleton clones were defined as clones with 2 or more copies. Clones expanded in unsorted samples were annotated as CD4+, CD8+ or unknown by matching protein sequences in sorted samples from the same patient. Wilcoxon tests were applied to paired samples to test diversity changes from C1D1 to C4D1. TCRdb re-hosts the immuneACCESS table, in-frame sequences only. Its copies lack some clones; in the studies checked, an unresolved V gene accounts for under half of them, and the cause for the rest is not known. V, J and clone size are those of that table, while D and trimming were read from the DNA. The sample table contains approximately 17,000 clones; only one count was recorded for around four fifths of them. 1% of the sample belongs to the ten largest clones.

The material sequenced was CD4+ T cells from blood, taken at baseline. The TCR comes from a human donor with classical Hodgkin lymphoma. Recombination linked TRBV10-3 to TRBJ1-5; 7 bases in the junction line up with TRBD1. The bases read TGTGCCATCAGCGCCCAGGGGGGGAGCAATCAGCCCCAGCATTTT. This gives the protein CAISAQGGSNQPQHF.